A single T cell receptor beta chain is shown here with its context. Antigen: not known. The sample originates from a study of T cell responses to AZD1222 COVID-19 vaccine. Study-wide results and limits: The peak T cell response came first, and repertoires were sampled only after it. Only a handful of people who got AZD1222 tested seropositive at baseline.

V lost 4 bases, J lost 4 bases, and 11 bases lay in between. From germline, CDR1 is MGHRA and CDR2 YSYEKL. CDR3 size: 14 residues. Profiled with immunoSEQ multiplex PCR; TCRdb holds only in-frame clones, not every one. The sample consists of about 140,000 clones, 90% of them appearing once. V usage is TRBV4-1 and J usage is TRBJ1-3; a possible D gene is TRBD1 (5 bases). The specimen comprised peripheral blood, sampled on day 0 of AZD1222 vaccination. This sequence was found in an adult in good health. CDR3 in amino acids: CASSPGDGGNTIYF. CDR3 DNA: TGCGCCAGCAGCCCGGGGGACGGGGGAAACACCATATATTTT.